This T cell receptor (beta chain) is drawn from a study of beta chain features in type 1 diabetes (dated by TCRdb to 2016 to 2018). Study-level background: Mean age, gender distribution, total cell number and subset yield were not different between patients and healthy donors. Across all samples, some 100,000,000 sorted cells were examined, and cell number per subset correlated strongly with RNA yield. In the study, TCRB repertoires of sorted circulating CD4+ T cell subsets from recently diagnosed type 1 diabetes patients were compared with those of matched healthy donors. Naive and central memory subsets were obtained from all 30 or so donors, but regulatory and stem cell-like memory subsets were isolated from only 8 patients and about 8 healthy donors.

Each donor gave one peripheral blood draw, roughly 120 mL on average, collected into heparinised tubes. A BD FACSAria II was used to sort naive, central memory, regulatory and stem cell-like memory CD4+ T cells with a panel that included CD45RO, CCR7, CD25, CD127, CD95 and CD27. Purity was above 95% for every sorted population. Right away, PBMCs were isolated by Lymphoprep density gradient centrifugation and were stained directly, with no culture step. To minimize batch effects, samples were stained and sorted in pairs, one healthy donor with one patient per experiment. The paper's findings and limits, for the study overall: Because cDNA was sequenced instead of genomic DNA, activated cells with high expression could be over-represented, although the groups did not differ in activation or CD3 levels. The naive, central memory and regulatory TCRB repertoires appeared to resemble one another more closely among patients than among healthy donors. In all four CD4+ subsets, TCRB CDR3 length was moderately but significantly shorter in type 1 diabetes patients. PCR may preferentially amplify shorter templates, but because patient and control samples were amplified and corrected together, any resulting skew would affect both groups equally. Only small numbers of individuals were included in the HLA sub-analyses, which left unresolved whether HLA type had any influence on TCRB rearrangement. Fewer insertions and more nucleotide deletions at VDJ recombination sites were observed in patients with type 1 diabetes, implying thymic rearrangement abnormalities.

Its CDR3 holds 14 amino acids, cysteine through phenylalanine. Of all the DNA, just the CDR3 is kept, 42 bases in frame from base 1. Unmatched junction bases come to 5, with V trimmed by 4 bases and J by 3 bases. The germline V gene encodes CDR1 KGHSH and CDR2 LQKENI. The table lists this clone with a few counts. Its antigen remains undetermined. No qualities accompany the bases; no much larger clone lies one base away. All of the isolated RNA was reverse transcribed with the High Capacity cDNA Reverse Transcription Kit, so expressed TCRB transcripts were sequenced. Deep immunoSEQ sequencing was applied to naive, central memory and regulatory T cell samples, giving an average of approximately 4 million total reads per sample. Sorted cells were lysed in RLT buffer and RNA was extracted with DNase-treated RNeasy Micro or Mini kits, depending on cell number. Each cell subset was processed separately to prevent cross-contamination, with patient and healthy donor samples processed together. Using the immunoSEQ multiplex PCR, TCRB sequences were amplified from cDNA into 87-bp fragments spanning the CDR3 region. Sequencing of the amplicons was performed on the Illumina HiSeq platform. The source study handled its data this way. PCR bias was corrected computationally using synthetic template baselines, and reads within Hamming distance 2 were collapsed, with unmergeable singletons discarded. Reads were aligned against IMGT so that V, D and J genes, CDR3 length and insertions or deletions at six rearrangement sites could be assigned. Within each subset, clonotype counts were normalized to sorted cell number, and only after that were true diversity and Gini coefficients computed with the tcR R package. The overlap coefficient, calculated on TCRB nucleotide sequences, was used to quantify repertoire sharing. Drawn from immuneACCESS, this table holds only the in-frame rearrangements with V and J called that TCRdb kept. Clones are partly lost; checked studies trace under half to an unresolved V gene and leave the rest unexplained. D and trimming were read from the DNA, whereas the V and J calls and clone size are those reported in that table. Recorded for this sample are around 130,000 clones; 9% of them occurred a single time. The ten largest clones capture around 0.7% of the sample.

The chain was built from TRBV18 and TRBJ2-7, with 8 bases in between that match TRBD1. Sequencing was performed on central memory CD4+ T cells from blood. The receptor's source is a young man with type 1 diabetes. The sequenced DNA: TGTGCCAGCTCACTACTCGGGACAGGCTACGAGCAGTACTTC. Its protein reads: CASSLLGTGYEQYF. When the CDR3 is completed using the reference TRBV18 and TRBJ2-7 genes on either side, the full variable domain is NAGVMQNPRHLVRRRGQEARLRCSPMKGHSHVYWYRQLPEEGLKFMVYLQKENIIDESGMPKERFSAEFPKEGPSILRIQQVVRGDSAAYFCASSLLGTGYEQYFGPGTRLTVT.